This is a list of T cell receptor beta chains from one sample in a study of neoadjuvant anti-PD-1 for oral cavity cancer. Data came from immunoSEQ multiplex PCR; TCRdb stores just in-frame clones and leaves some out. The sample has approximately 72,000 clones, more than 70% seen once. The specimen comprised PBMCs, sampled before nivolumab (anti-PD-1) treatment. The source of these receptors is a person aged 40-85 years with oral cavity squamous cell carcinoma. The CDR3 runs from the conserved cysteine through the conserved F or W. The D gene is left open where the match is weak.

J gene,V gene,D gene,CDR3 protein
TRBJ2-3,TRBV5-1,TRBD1,CASLGQGARTDTQYF
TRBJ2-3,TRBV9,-,CASSGPAYRTDTQYF
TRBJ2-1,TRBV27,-,CASSFGGGLKQFF
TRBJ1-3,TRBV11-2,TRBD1,CASSSYRDRGRNTIYF
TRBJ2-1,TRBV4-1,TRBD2,CASSNPLAGDYYNEQFF
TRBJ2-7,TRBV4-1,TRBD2,CASSLFSGTPFYEQYF
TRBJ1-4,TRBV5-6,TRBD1,CASSLKSTGANEKLFF
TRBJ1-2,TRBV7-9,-,CASSPPTGNYGYTF
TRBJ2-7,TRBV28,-,CASSLTYYEQYF
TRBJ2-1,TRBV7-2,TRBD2,CASSLGTSGGARYNEQFF